This TCR beta chain derives from a study of T cell repertoires in cytomegalovirus infection (dated by TCRdb to about 2019). Regarding the complete study: Alongside well-studied HLA-B-restricted epitopes, the peptide stimulations were aimed at recently identified HLA-C-restricted CMV epitopes, whose presentation resists viral immunomodulation. Donor HLA type was relevant to the analysis, as public TCR beta signatures indicated carriage of CMV infection together with the matching HLA type. Broad study findings and their caveats: Carriers of CMV infection plus the relevant HLA type were discriminated by the cumulative frequency of public TCR beta family members in the study cohort and in an independent roughly 400-donor cohort. The ex vivo response was dominated by HLA-C-restricted CMV-specific TCR beta clonotypes, and the single most frequent clonotype in two of eight donors was supplied by these HLA-C-restricted clonotypes.

The treatment or condition label, read with the paper, signifies: in vitro stimulation with specific CMV peptide epitopes to enrich CMV-specific T cells. From the cysteine through the phenylalanine, the CDR3 covers 17 amino acids. CDR3 DNA only is kept here, 51 bases in frame from base 1. The germline V gene provides CDR1 MNHGY and CDR2 SAAAGT. V sheds 5 bases and J sheds 3 bases, leaving 19 bases between their ends. The instrument given in TCRdb is Illumina HiSeq 1500. The public reads were run again by TCRdb, first through fastp at Q25 and then through MiXCR, and only productive beta chains were kept. Every distinct CDR3 protein forms one entry, paired with its most common genes and DNA. Across this sample there are hundreds of thousands of distinct CDR3 sequences, with approximately 30% seen only once. The ten largest clones add up to over 10% of the sample. Turning to this clonotype: Its recognized antigen is unknown. Per-base qualities were not stored, and no clone one base away is much larger.

The sequence was obtained from a human donor in good health (CMV status not recorded). Some clones in this sample may be carry-over from other donors' samples. Here the sequenced sample was cultured CD8+ T cells from PBMCs, taken from culture after CMV antigen stimulation. In this chain, TRBV6-8 is recombined with TRBJ2-2; D gene: possibly TRBD2, on 7 matching bases. The nucleotide sequence reads as follows: TGTGCCAGCAGTCTTTTTGGGGCGGGGGCCGACACCGGGGAGCTGTTTTTT. Its protein is CASSLFGAGADTGELFF.